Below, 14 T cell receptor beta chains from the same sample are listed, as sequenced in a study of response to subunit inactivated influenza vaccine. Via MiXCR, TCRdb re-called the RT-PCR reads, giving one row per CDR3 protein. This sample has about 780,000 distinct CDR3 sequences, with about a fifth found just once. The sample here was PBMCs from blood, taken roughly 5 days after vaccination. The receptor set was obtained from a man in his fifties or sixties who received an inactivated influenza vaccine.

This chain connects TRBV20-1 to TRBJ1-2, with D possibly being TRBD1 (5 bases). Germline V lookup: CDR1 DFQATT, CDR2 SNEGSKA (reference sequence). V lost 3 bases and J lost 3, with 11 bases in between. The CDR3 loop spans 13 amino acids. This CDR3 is CSASYTGDYGYTF. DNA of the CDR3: TGCAGTGCTAGTTACACGGGGGACTATGGCTACACCTTC.

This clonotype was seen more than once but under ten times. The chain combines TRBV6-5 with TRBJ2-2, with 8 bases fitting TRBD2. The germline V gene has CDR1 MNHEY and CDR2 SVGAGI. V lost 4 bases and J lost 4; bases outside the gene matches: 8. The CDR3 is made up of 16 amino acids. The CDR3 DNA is TGTGCCAGCAGTTCCACCGGGACTAGTTTCACCGGGGAGCTGTTTTTT. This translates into CASSSTGTSFTGELFF.

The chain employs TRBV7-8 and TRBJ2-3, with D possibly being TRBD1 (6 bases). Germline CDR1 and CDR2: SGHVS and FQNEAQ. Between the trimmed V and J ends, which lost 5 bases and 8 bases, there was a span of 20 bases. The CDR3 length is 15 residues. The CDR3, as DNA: TGTGCCAGCAGCCTCAGACAGGCCATTGGCGGTACGCAGTATTTT. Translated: CASSLRQAIGGTQYF.

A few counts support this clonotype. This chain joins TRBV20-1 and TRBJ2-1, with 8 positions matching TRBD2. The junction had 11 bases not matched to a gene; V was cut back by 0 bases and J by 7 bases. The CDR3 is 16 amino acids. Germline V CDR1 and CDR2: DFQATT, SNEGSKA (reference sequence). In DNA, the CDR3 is TGCAGTGCTAGAGATCGCCGGGGGGGCCTCGGGAATGAGCAGTTCTTC. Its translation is CSARDRRGGLGNEQFF.

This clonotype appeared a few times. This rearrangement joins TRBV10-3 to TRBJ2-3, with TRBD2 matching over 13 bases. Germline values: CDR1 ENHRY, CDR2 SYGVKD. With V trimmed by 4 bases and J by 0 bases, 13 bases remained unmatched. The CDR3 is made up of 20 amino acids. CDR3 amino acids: CAISATSGGHLTSSTDTQYF. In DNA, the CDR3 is TGTGCCATCAGTGCGACTAGCGGGGGGCACCTTACTTCTAGCACAGATACGCAGTATTTT.

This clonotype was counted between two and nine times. As DNA, the CDR3 is TGTGCCAGCAGTATAACAGGACCGCTCAACTATGGCTACACCTTC. Its translation: CASSITGPLNYGYTF. This rearrangement joins TRBV28 to TRBJ1-2; D might be TRBD1 (5 bases). This CDR3 has 15 residues. The V and J ends lost 5 bases and 2 bases respectively, with 15 bases between them. CDR1 and CDR2 from the germline V gene are MDHEN and SYDVKM.

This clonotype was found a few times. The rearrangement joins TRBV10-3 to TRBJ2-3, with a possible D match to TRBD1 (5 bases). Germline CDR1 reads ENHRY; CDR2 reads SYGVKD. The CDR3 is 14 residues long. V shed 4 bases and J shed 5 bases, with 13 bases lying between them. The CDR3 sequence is CAISVAGQRDTQYF. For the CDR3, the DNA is TGTGCCATCAGTGTGGCAGGGCAGAGAGATACGCAGTATTTT.

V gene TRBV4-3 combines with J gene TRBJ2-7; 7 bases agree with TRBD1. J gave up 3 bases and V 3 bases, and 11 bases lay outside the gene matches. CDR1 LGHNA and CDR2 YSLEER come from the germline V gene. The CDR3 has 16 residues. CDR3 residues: CASSQGERTGNYEQYF. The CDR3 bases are TGCGCCAGCAGCCAGGGAGAAAGGACAGGTAACTACGAGCAGTACTTC.

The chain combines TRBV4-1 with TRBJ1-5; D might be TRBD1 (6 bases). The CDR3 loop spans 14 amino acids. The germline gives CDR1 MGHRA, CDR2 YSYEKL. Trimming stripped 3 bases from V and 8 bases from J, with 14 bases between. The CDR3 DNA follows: TGCGCCAGCAGCCACCCAGGGGCTAAAGAGCCCCAGCATTTT. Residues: CASSHPGAKEPQHF.

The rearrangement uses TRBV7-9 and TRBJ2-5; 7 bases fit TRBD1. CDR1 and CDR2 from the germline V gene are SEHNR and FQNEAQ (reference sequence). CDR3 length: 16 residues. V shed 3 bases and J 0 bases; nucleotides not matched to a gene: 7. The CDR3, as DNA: TGTGCCAGCAGCTTGGGCACGGGACAGAACCAAGAGACCCAGTACTTC. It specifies CASSLGTGQNQETQYF.

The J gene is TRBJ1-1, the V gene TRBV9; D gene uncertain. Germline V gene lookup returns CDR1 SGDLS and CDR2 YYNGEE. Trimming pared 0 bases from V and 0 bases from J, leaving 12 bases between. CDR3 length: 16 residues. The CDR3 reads CASSVEPGNMNTEAFF. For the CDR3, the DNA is TGTGCCAGCAGCGTAGAACCAGGAAACATGAACACTGAAGCTTTCTTT.

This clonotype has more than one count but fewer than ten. This CDR3 reads CSARELGIYEQYF. DNA for the CDR3: TGCAGTGCTAGAGAATTGGGGATTTACGAGCAGTACTTC. The J gene is TRBJ2-7, the V gene TRBV20-1; D unresolved. V lost 0 bases to trimming and J lost 4 bases, with 10 bases between them. Germline V gene data show CDR1 as DFQATT and CDR2 as SNEGSKA (reference sequence). CDR3 length: 13 amino acids.

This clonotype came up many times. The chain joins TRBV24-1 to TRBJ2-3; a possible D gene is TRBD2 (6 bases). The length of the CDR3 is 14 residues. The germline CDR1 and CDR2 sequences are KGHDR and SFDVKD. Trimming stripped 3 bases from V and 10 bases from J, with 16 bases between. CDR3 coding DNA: TGTGCCACCAGTGATCCCGGGGGAGGAGGGGCGCAGTATTTT. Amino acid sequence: CATSDPGGGGAQYF.

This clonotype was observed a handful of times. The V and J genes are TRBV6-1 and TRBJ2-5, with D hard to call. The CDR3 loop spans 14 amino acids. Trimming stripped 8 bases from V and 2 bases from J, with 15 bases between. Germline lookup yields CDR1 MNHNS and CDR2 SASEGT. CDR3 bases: TGTGCCAGCCGTACCTCTGGGCAGCAAGAGACCCAGTACTTC. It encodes CASRTSGQQETQYF.